The 17 T cell receptor beta chains below all came from one sample that was sequenced in a study of blood T cells in healthy people across ages. A second 7 to 11 cycle PCR used barcoded and J-beta primers. In TCRdb, the 5' RACE reads were re-called with MiXCR into one record per CDR3 protein. The sample contains around 800,000 distinct CDR3 sequences, 20% to 30% of which appear only once. These data are also associated with another study on T cells of mothers and their children.

Sequences were obtained from blood. The receptors shown here come from a boy aged 5-17 years in good health.

The gene calls are TRBV3-1 and TRBJ2-5; 9 bases match TRBD2. The better agreement between TRBJ2-1 and the DNA end casts doubt on the J call. Germline values: CDR1 LGHDT, CDR2 YNNKEL (reference sequence). This CDR3 spans 14 amino acids. The CDR3 region has the DNA TGTGCCAGCAGCCAATGGCGGGGGGGCAATGAGCAGTTCTTC. Protein: CASSQWRGGNEQFF.

This clonotype was detected only once. The CDR3 reads CASSSAPGQNTEAFF. The CDR3 DNA sequence: TGCGCCAGCAGCTCCGCTCCGGGACAGAACACTGAAGCTTTCTTT. The chain combines TRBV5-1 with TRBJ1-1; TRBD1 is a possible D gene (6 bases). The CDR3 covers 15 residues. The germline gives CDR1 SGHRS, CDR2 YFSETQ. Deletions cut 3 bases from V and 1 base from J, with 13 bases between.

The chain links TRBV14 to TRBJ1-4; D is perhaps TRBD1 (5 bases). Germline V CDR1 and CDR2: SGHDN, FVKESK. CDR3 length: 12 residues. V gave up 0 bases and J gave up 14 bases, with 10 bases separating them. CDR3 amino acids: CASSQDRARLFF. The CDR3 DNA reads TGTGCCAGCAGCCAAGACAGGGCGAGGCTGTTTTTT.

This clonotype was found a few times. At one end the junction does not follow the germline gene, possibly because of a read error. The chain recombines TRBV27 with TRBJ2-7, with D perhaps given as TRBD1 or TRBD2 (5 bases each). This CDR3 has 21 amino acids. Germline lookup yields CDR1 MNHEY and CDR2 SMNVEV (reference sequence). CDR3 DNA sequence: TGCACCAGCAGTTTATCCGCAGTTGGGGGTAGGAGGTGGACTGGTCCCTACGAGCAGTACTTC. It specifies CTSSLSAVGGRRWTGPYEQYF.

The chain links TRBV11-2 to TRBJ2-3; tentatively, D is TRBD2 (6 bases). Trimming took off 2 bases at V and 1 base at J, with 13 bases between the two ends. Germline-derived CDR1 and CDR2 are SGHAT and FQNNGV. The CDR3 length is 16 residues. CDR3 nucleotides: TGTGCCAGCAGCTTATCGGTAGCGGAACGCACAGATACGCAGTATTTT. Residues: CASSLSVAERTDTQYF. Full variable domain (rest looked up from reference TRBV11-2 and TRBJ2-3): EAGVAQSPRYKIIEKRQSVAFWCNPISGHATLYWYQQILGQGPKLLIQFQNNGVVDDSQLPKDRFSAERLKGVDSTLKIQPAKLEDSAVYLCASSLSVAERTDTQYFGPGTRLTVL.

This clonotype showed up just a few times. The chain uses TRBV29-1 and TRBJ2-4, with unresolved D. CDR1 is SQVTM, CDR2 ANQGSEA, per germline. The CDR3 is made up of 14 amino acids. The germline V and J ends were trimmed by 5 bases and 0 bases, with 11 bases remaining between them. The CDR3 here is CSVSSILAKNIQYF. CDR3 coding DNA: TGCAGCGTTTCCTCTATTCTAGCCAAAAACATTCAGTACTTC.

The chain joins TRBV6-5 to TRBJ2-4, with D possibly TRBD1 on 6 matching bases. The germline V gene encodes CDR1 MNHEY and CDR2 SVGAGI. V was pared by 7 bases and J by 2 bases, with 15 bases between. This CDR3 is 15 amino acids long. CDR3 in amino acids: CASTSNRDSKNIQYF. As DNA, the CDR3 is TGTGCCAGCACCAGCAACAGGGATTCCAAAAACATTCAGTACTTC.

A few counts support this clonotype. V usage is TRBV2 and J usage is TRBJ2-5, with 11 nucleotides matching TRBD2. The CDR3 length is 15 residues. Germline V gene lookup returns CDR1 SNHLY and CDR2 FYNNEI. V lost 6 bases to trimming and J lost 6 bases; unmatched junction nucleotides: 9. The CDR3, as DNA: TGTGCCAGCAGCTATAGCGGGGGGGACGTTAAGACCCAGTACTTC. Translated, it gives CASSYSGGDVKTQYF.

In this sample, this clonotype turned up a few times. The genes are TRBV28 and TRBJ2-7; 12 nucleotides line up with TRBD2. V dropped 5 bases and J dropped 4; count of bases not matched to a gene: 9. The CDR3 has 16 amino acids. In germline, CDR1 is MDHEN, CDR2 SYDVKM. The CDR3 nucleotides read TGTGCCAGCAGTCGAACGTCTAGCGGGGGGGCTTACGAGCAGTACTTC. Its translation is CASSRTSSGGAYEQYF.

This clonotype has a handful of counts. V usage is TRBV29-1 and J usage is TRBJ1-6; tentative D call: TRBD1 (6 bases). Germline V gives CDR1 SQVTM, CDR2 ANQGSEA. Trimming took off 6 bases at V and 3 bases at J, with 9 bases between the two ends. The CDR3 consists of 13 residues. The CDR3 loop is CSVGQFYNSPLHF. CDR3 DNA sequence: TGCAGCGTAGGACAGTTCTATAATTCACCCCTCCACTTT. Based on the CDR3 plus reference TRBV29-1 and TRBJ1-6, the full variable domain is SAVISQKPSRDICQRGTSLTIQCQVDSQVTMMFWYRQQPGQSLTLIATANQGSEATYESGFVIDKFPISRPNLTFSTLTVSNMSPEDSSIYLCSVGQFYNSPLHFGNGTRLTVT.

This clonotype was seen more than once but under ten times. The chain couples TRBV20-1 to TRBJ2-7, with D perhaps matching TRBD1 (7 bases). This CDR3 region has 15 residues. From germline, CDR1 is DFQATT and CDR2 SNEGSKA (reference sequence). Trimming shortened V by 6 bases and J by 0 bases, and 18 bases separated the two germline ends. The CDR3: CSAGRLRTGSYEQYF. The CDR3 DNA reads TGCAGTGCAGGGAGGCTTAGGACAGGCTCCTACGAGCAGTACTTC.

In this sample, this clonotype turned up a few times. The chain combines TRBV20-1 with TRBJ2-1, with 7 bases aligning to TRBD2. J was trimmed by 4 bases and V by 2 bases; bases with no gene match: 8. This CDR3 is built from 15 residues. Germline V gene lookup returns CDR1 DFQATT and CDR2 SNEGSKA (reference sequence). The CDR3 sequence is CSARFSGEGYNEQFF. Here the CDR3 DNA reads TGCAGTGCTAGATTCAGCGGGGAAGGTTACAATGAGCAGTTCTTC.

The chain has TRBV19 and TRBJ2-7; 7 bases map to TRBD1. Germline V gene data show CDR1 as LNHDA and CDR2 as SQIVND (reference sequence). The trim removed 7 bases at V and 3 bases at J, leaving 12 bases unmatched. This CDR3 has 15 amino acids. CDR3 bases: TGTGCCAGTACAGAAACAGGGGTGACCTACTACGAGCAGTACTTC. It encodes CASTETGVTYYEQYF.

This clonotype appeared many times. The rearrangement links TRBV9 to TRBJ2-5; a weak D match, TRBD1 (6 bases). The V end lost 1 base, the J end lost 4 bases, and 11 bases lay between the germline ends. The CDR3 has 14 amino acids. The germline V gene has CDR1 SGDLS and CDR2 YYNGEE. For the CDR3, the DNA is TGTGCCAGCAGCGTATACAGGGACGGAGAGACCCAGTACTTC. Translated: CASSVYRDGETQYF.

This clonotype was found a few times. This chain joins TRBV20-1 and TRBJ1-2, with D possibly TRBD1 on 5 matching bases. Germline assignment: CDR1 DFQATT and CDR2 SNEGSKA (reference sequence). The CDR3 is made up of 14 amino acids. This CDR3 is CSAGGTESNYGYTF. The DNA for the CDR3 is TGCAGCGCTGGGGGTACAGAGTCTAACTATGGCTACACCTTC.

V gene TRBV5-4 combines with J gene TRBJ2-7, with 8 bases that match TRBD1. V was clipped by 3 bases and J by 5 bases; unmatched bases: 25. CDR1 is SGHNT and CDR2 is YYREEE in the germline V gene (reference sequence). The CDR3 sequence is 20 residues long. CDR3 coding DNA: TGTGCCAGCAGCTCCGGAAATACACGACAGGGGTATTACCACATAGACGAGCAGTACTTC. Protein sequence: CASSSGNTRQGYYHIDEQYF. The full variable domain, in which reference TRBV5-4 and TRBJ2-7 provide the parts outside the CDR3, is ETGVTQSPTHLIKTRGQQVTLRCSSQSGHNTVSWYQQALGQGPQFIFQYYREEENGRGNFPPRFSGLQFPNYSSELNVNALELDDSALYLCASSSGNTRQGYYHIDEQYFGPGTRLTVT.

This clonotype was picked up a small number of times. The chain recombines TRBV5-1 with TRBJ2-6; either TRBD1 or TRBD2 may fit D (5 bases each). The V end was cut by 3 bases, the J end by 3 bases, with 13 bases between. CDR1 and CDR2 from the germline V gene are SGHRS and YFSETQ. The CDR3 has 16 residues. CDR3 amino acids: CASSSVGEIGANVLTF. The CDR3 coding sequence is TGCGCCAGCAGCTCGGTGGGGGAGATTGGGGCCAACGTCCTGACTTTC.